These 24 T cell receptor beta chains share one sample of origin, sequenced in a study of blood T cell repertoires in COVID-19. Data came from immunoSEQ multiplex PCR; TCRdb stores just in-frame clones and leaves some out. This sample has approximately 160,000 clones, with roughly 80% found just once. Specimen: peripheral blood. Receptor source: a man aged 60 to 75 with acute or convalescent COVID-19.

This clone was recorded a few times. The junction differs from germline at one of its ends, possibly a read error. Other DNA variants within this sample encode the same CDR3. This chain's CDR3 is CSVEGRDSYEQYF. CDR3 DNA: TGCAGCGTGGAAGGCAGGGATTCCTACGAGCAGTACTTC. The chain links TRBV29-1 to TRBJ2-7; a weak D match, TRBD1 (5 bases). Germline CDR1 is SQVTM and CDR2 is ANQGSEA. CDR3 length equals 13 residues.

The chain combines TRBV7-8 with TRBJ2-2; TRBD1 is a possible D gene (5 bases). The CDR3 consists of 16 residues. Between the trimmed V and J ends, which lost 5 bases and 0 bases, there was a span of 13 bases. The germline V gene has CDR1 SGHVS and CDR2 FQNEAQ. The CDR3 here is CASSPRTPANTGELFF. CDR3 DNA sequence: TGTGCCAGCAGCCCCCGGACACCGGCGAACACCGGGGAGCTGTTTTTT.

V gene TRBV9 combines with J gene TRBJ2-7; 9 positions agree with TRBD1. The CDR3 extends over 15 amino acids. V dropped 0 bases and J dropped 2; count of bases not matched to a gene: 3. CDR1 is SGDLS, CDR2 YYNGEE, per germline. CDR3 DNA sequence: TGTGCCAGCAGCGTAGGACAGGGGGGCACCTACGAGCAGTACTTC. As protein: CASSVGQGGTYEQYF.

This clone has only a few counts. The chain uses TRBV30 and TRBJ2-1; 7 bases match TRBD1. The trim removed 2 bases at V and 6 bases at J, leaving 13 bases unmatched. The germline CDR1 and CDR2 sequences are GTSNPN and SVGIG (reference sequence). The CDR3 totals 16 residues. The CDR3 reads CAWSPSRTGTSNEQFF. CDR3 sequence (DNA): TGTGCCTGGAGTCCCTCGAGGACAGGCACCTCCAATGAGCAGTTCTTC.

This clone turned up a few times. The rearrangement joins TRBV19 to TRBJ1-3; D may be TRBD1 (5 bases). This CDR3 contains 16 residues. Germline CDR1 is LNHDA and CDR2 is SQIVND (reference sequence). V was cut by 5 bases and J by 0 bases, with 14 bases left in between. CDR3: CASSGAWGTSGNTIYF. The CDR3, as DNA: TGTGCCAGTAGTGGGGCTTGGGGCACCTCTGGAAACACCATATATTTT. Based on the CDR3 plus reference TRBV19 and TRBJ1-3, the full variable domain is DGGITQSPKYLFRKEGQNVTLSCEQNLNHDAMYWYRQDPGQGLRLIYYSQIVNDFQKGDIAEGYSVSREKKESFPLTVTSAQKNPTAFYLCASSGAWGTSGNTIYFGEGSWLTVV.

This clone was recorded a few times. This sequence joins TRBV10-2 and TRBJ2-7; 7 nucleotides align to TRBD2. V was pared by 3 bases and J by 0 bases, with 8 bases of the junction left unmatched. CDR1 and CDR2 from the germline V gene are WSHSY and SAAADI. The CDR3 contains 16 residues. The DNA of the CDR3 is TGCGCCAGCAGTGACTCCGGGACTACCTTCTCCTACGAGCAGTACTTC. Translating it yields CASSDSGTTFSYEQYF.

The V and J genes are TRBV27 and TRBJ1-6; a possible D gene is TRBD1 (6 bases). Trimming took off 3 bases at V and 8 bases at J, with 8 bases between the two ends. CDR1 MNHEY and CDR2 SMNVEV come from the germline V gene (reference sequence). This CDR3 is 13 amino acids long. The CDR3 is CASSFRGYSPLHF. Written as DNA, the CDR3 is TGTGCCAGCAGTTTCAGGGGTTATTCACCCCTCCACTTT.

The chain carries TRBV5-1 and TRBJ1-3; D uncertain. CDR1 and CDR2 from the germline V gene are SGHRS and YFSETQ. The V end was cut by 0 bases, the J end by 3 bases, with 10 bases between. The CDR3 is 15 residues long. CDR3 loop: CASSLGSSGGNTIYF. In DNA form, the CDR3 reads TGCGCCAGCAGCTTGGGCTCTTCGGGTGGAAACACCATATATTTT. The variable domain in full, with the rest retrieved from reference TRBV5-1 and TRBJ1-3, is KAGVTQTPRYLIKTRGQQVTLSCSPISGHRSVSWYQQTPGQGLQFLFEYFSETQRNKGNFPGRFSGRQFSNSRSEMNVSTLELGDSALYLCASSLGSSGGNTIYFGEGSWLTVV.

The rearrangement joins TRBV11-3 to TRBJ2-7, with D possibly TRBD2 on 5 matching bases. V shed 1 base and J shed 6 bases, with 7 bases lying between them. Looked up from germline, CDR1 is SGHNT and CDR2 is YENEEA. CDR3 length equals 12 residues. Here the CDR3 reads CASSLGGLEQYF. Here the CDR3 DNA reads TGTGCCAGCAGCTTAGGAGGGCTCGAGCAGTACTTC. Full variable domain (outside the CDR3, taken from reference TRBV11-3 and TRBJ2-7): EAGVVQSPRYKIIEKKQPVAFWCNPISGHNTLYWYLQNLGQGPELLIRYENEEAVDDSQLPKDRFSAERLKGVDSTLKIQPAELGDSAVYLCASSLGGLEQYFGPGTRLTVT.

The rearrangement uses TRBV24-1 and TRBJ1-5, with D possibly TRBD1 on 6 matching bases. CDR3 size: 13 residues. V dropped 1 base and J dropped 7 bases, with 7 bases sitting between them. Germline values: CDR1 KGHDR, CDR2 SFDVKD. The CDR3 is CATSDFTGQPQHF. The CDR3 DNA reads TGTGCCACCAGTGATTTTACAGGGCAGCCCCAGCATTTT.

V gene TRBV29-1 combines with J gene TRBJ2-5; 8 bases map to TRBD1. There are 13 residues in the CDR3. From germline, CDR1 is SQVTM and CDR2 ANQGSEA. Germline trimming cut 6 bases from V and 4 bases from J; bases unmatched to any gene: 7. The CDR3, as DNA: TGCAGCGTCGCGACAGGGGCGGGAGAGACCCAGTACTTC. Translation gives CSVATGAGETQYF.

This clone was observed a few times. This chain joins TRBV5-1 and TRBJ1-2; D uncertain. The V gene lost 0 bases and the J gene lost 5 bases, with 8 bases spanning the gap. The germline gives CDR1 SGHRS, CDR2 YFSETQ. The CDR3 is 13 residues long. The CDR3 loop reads CASSLGRGYGYTF. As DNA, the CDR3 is TGCGCCAGCAGCTTGGGGCGGGGATATGGCTACACCTTC.

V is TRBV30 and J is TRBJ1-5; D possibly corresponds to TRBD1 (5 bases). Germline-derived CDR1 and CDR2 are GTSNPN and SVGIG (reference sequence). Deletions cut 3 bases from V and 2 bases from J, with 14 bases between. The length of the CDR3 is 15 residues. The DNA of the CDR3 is TGTGCCTGGAGCAAGGGTGACAGTCGCAATCAGCCCCAGCATTTT. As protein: CAWSKGDSRNQPQHF.

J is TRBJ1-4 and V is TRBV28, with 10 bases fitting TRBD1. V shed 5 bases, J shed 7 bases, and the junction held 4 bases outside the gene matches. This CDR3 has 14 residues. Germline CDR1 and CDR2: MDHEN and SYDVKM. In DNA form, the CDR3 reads TGTGCCAGCAGTCCTTGGGACAGGGGTGAAAAACTGTTTTTT. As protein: CASSPWDRGEKLFF.

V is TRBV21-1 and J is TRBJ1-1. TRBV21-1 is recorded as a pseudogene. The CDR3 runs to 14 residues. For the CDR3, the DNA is TGTGCCAGCAGCAGGGGGGACGACGGCACTGAAGCTTTCTTT. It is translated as CASSRGDDGTEAFF.

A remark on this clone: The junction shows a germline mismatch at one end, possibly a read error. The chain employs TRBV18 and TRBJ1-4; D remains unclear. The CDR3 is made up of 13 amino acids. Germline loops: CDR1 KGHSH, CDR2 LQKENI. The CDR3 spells CASSPEPEVRGSF. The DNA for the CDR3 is TGTGCCAGCTCACCGGAGCCGGAGGTCCGCGGAAGTTTT.

Written as DNA, the CDR3 is TGTGCCAGCAGCCAAGGGACAGGGGTCGGCTATGGCTACACCTTC. Its translation: CASSQGTGVGYGYTF. This chain uses TRBV3-1 (or the pseudogene TRBV3-2) with TRBJ1-2; TRBD1 aligns across 9 bases. Per the germline V gene, CDR1 is LGHDT and CDR2 is YNNKEL (reference sequence). Trimming removed 1 base from V and 4 bases from J; junction bases left unmatched: 4. The CDR3 length is 15 residues.

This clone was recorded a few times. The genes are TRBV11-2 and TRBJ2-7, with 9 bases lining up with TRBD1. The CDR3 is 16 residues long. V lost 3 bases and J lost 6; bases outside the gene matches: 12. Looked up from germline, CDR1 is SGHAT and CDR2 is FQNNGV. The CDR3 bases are TGTGCCAGCAGCTTCCTACCGGGACAGGGCTTTCTCGAGCAGTACTTC. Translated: CASSFLPGQGFLEQYF. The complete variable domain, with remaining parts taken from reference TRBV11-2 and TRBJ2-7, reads EAGVAQSPRYKIIEKRQSVAFWCNPISGHATLYWYQQILGQGPKLLIQFQNNGVVDDSQLPKDRFSAERLKGVDSTLKIQPAKLEDSAVYLCASSFLPGQGFLEQYFGPGTRLTVT.

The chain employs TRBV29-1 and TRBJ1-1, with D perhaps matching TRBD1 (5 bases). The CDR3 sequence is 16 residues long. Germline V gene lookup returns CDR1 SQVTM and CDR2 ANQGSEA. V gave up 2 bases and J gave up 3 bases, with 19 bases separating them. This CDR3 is CSVELGEGGLDTEAFF. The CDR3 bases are TGCAGCGTTGAATTAGGGGAGGGAGGATTGGACACTGAAGCTTTCTTT.

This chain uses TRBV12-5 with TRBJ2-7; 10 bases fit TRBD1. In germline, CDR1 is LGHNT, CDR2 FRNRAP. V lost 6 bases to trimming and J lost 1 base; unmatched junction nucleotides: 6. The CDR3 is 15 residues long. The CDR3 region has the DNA TGTGCTAGTGGCCCGGGACAGGGGAATTCCTACGAGCAGTACTTC. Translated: CASGPGQGNSYEQYF.

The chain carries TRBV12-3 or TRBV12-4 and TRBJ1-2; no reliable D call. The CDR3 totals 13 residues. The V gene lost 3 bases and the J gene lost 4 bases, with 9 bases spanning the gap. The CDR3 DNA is TGTGCCAGCAGTTTGGTCCACACCTATGGCTACACCTTC. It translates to CASSLVHTYGYTF.

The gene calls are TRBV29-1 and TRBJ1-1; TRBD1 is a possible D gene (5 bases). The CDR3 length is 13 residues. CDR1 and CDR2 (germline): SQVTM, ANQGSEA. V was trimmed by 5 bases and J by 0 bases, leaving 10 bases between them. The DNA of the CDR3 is TGCAGCGTTTTTTCAGGGCTGAACACTGAAGCTTTCTTT. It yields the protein CSVFSGLNTEAFF.

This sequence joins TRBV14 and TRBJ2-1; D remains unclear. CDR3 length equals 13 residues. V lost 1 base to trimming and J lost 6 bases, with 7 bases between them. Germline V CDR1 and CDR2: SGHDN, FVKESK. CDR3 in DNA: TGTGCCAGCAGCCAAGTTACTGGCAATGAGCAGTTCTTC. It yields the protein CASSQVTGNEQFF.

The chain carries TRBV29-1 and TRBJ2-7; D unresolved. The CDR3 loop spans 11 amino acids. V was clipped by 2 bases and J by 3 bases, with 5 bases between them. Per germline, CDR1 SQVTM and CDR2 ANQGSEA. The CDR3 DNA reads TGCAGCGTTGAAATCCACTACGAGCAGTACTTC. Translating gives CSVEIHYEQYF.